This is a list of T cell receptor beta chains from one sample in a study of shared clonotypes between healthy human individuals. Repertoires were generated with immunoSEQ multiplex PCR, while TCRdb's copy carries only in-frame clones and drops some. The sample has about 2.4 million clones; just over 90% are singletons. The material sequenced was naive CD4+ T cells sorted from blood. Every receptor here comes from a young man in good health. The CDR3 runs from the conserved cysteine through the conserved F or W. D genes are given only for firm matches. The size of a clone is reported for some rows only, either as once, few or many, or as a class for expanded clones.

.	TRBV7-2	.	TRBJ2-7	TGTGCCAGCAGCTCCGGCGCTAGCGGAGGGGGCTACGAGCAGTACTTC	CASSSGASGGGYEQYF
.	TRBV30	.	TRBJ1-1	TGTGCCTGGACCCCTCTGAACACTGAAGCTTTCTTT	CAWTPLNTEAFF
.	TRBV9	.	TRBJ2-1	TGTGCCAGCAGCGTCGGCTACAATGAGCAGTTCTTC	CASSVGYNEQFF
.	TRBV5-4	.	TRBJ2-6	TGTGCCAGCAGCCGCACGTCGGGGGTGGGCGGGGCCAACGTCCTGACTTTC	CASSRTSGVGGANVLTF
.	TRBV6-1	TRBD1	TRBJ1-1	TGTGCCAGCAGTGACAGGGGGTTGGTCACTGAAGCTTTCTTT	CASSDRGLVTEAFF
.	TRBV4-1	TRBD1	TRBJ1-5	TGCGCCAGCAGCCAAGAACCAGGGGGCCAGCCCCAGCATTTT	CASSQEPGGQPQHF
few	TRBV19	.	TRBJ1-1	TGTGCCAGTAGTATAGGCGGCAGGAACACTGAAGCTTTCTTT	CASSIGGRNTEAFF
.	TRBV19	TRBD1	TRBJ1-5	TGTGCCAGTAGTATGAACCCCGGACAGGCCATAAGCAATCAGCCCCAGCATTTT	CASSMNPGQAISNQPQHF
.	TRBV19	TRBD2	TRBJ2-3	TGTGCCAGTAGCACCGTAGCGGGAGAAACAGATACGCAGTATTTT	CASSTVAGETDTQYF
.	TRBV5-5	.	TRBJ1-1	TGTGCCAGCAGCTTGGGGTTAAATGAAGCTTTCTTT	CASSLGLNEAFF
.	TRBV10-3	TRBD2	TRBJ2-5	TGTGCCATCAGTGGTGGTTGGGGTAGCGGGGGCCAAGAGACCCAGTACTTC	CAISGGWGSGGQETQYF
.	TRBV6-1	TRBD2	TRBJ2-1	TGTGCCACCCGGACTAGCGGGGAATCCTACAATGAGCAGTTCTTC	CATRTSGESYNEQFF